These T cell receptor beta chains were read from a single sample in a study of spatial heterogeneity in lung cancer. TCRdb reanalysed the 5' RACE reads using MiXCR and keeps one entry per CDR3 protein. The table lists under 75,000 distinct CDR3 sequences, around 8.4% of them singletons, with more than 13% in the top ten. The sample in question was PBMCs, obtained at surgery. The source of these receptors is a female donor with early-stage non-small cell lung cancer. Each CDR3 is given with its conserved first and last residue. D genes are given only for firm matches. Only part of the rows carry a size: once, few, many, or a class if the clone is expanded.

>few|TRBJ2-6|TRBD1|TRBV5-1
CASSMPGQGTGANVLTF
TGCGCCAGCAGCATGCCGGGACAGGGGACCGGGGCCAACGTCCTGACTTTC
>many|TRBJ1-1|TRBD1|TRBV14
CASSQSGTGEAFF
TGTGCCAGCAGCCAGAGTGGGACAGGGGAAGCTTTCTTT
>many|TRBJ2-5|.|TRBV7-2
CASSLLDGGLQETQYF
TGTGCCAGCAGCTTATTAGACGGGGGGCTACAAGAGACCCAGTACTTC
>few|TRBJ1-5|.|TRBV12-3/TRBV12-4
CASARENSNQPQHF
TGTGCCAGCGCCCGGGAGAATAGCAATCAGCCCCAGCATTTT
>.|TRBJ1-6|TRBD1|TRBV6-5
CASSYSKTGDRDSPLHF
TGTGCCAGCAGTTACTCGAAGACAGGGGATAGAGATTCACCCCTCCACTTT
>few|TRBJ2-2|.|TRBV3-1
CASSQEWTEGTGELFF
TGTGCCAGCAGCCAAGAGTGGACCGAGGGTACCGGGGAGCTGTTTTTT
>few|TRBJ1-3|.|TRBV12-3/TRBV12-4
CASSLRGDTIYF
TGTGCCAGCAGTTTGAGAGGGGACACCATATATTTT
>.|TRBJ2-7|TRBD2|TRBV13
CATGREPYEQYF
TGTGCCACCGGGCGGGAGCCCTACGAGCAGTACTTC
>.|TRBJ2-1|.|TRBV7-3
CASSRRGPYNEQFF
TGTGCCAGCAGCCGCCGGGGACCGTACAATGAGCAGTTCTTC
>many|TRBJ1-1|.|TRBV5-5
CASSLYGLNTEAFF
TGTGCCAGCAGCTTGTACGGGTTGAACACTGAAGCTTTCTTT
>.|TRBJ2-5|.|TRBV19
CASSEGRETQYF
TGTGCCAGTAGTGAGGGGCGAGAGACCCAGTACTTC
>many|TRBJ1-1|.|TRBV3-1
CASSQGPRQEAFF
TGTGCCAGCAGCCAAGGCCCTCGACAGGAAGCTTTCTTT
>many|TRBJ2-6|TRBD1|TRBV5-1
CASSLRGQGGGANVLTF
TGCGCCAGCAGCTTGCGGGGACAGGGCGGTGGGGCCAACGTCCTGACTTTC
>few|TRBJ2-3|.|TRBV7-9
CASSLGGDRTDTQYF
TGTGCCAGCAGCTTAGGGGGGGATCGCACAGATACGCAGTATTTT
>.|TRBJ2-3|.|TRBV20-1
CSARVPRGGTDTQYF
TGCAGTGCTAGGGTCCCCAGGGGGGGCACAGATACGCAGTATTTT
>many|TRBJ2-7|TRBD2|TRBV7-8
CASSTGTSGYEQYF
TGTGCCAGCAGCACCGGGACTAGCGGCTACGAGCAGTACTTC